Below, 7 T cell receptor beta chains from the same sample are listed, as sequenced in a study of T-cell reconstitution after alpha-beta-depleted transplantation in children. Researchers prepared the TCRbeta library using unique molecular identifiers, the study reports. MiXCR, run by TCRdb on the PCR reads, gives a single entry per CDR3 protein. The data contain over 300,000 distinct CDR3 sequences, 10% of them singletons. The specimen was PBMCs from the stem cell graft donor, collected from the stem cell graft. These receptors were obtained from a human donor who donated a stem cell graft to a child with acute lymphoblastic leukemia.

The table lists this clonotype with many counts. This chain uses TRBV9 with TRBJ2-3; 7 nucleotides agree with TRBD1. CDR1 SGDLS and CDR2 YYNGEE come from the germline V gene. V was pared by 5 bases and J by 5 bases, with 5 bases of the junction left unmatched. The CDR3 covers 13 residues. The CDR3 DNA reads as TGTGCCAGCAGAGGGACAGCCCAAGATACGCAGTATTTT. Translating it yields CASRGTAQDTQYF.

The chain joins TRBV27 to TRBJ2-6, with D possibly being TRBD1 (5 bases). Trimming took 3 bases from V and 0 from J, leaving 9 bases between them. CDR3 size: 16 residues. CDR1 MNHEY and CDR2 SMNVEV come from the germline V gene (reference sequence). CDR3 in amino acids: CASSFQGSSGANVLTF. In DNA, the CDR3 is TGTGCCAGCAGTTTTCAGGGATCCTCTGGGGCCAACGTCCTGACTTTC.

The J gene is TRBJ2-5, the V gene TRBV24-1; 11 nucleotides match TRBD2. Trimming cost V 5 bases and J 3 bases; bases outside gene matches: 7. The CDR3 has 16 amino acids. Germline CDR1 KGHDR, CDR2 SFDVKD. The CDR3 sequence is CATSGTSGSAKETQYF. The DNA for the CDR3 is TGTGCCACCAGTGGAACTAGCGGGAGTGCGAAAGAGACCCAGTACTTC.

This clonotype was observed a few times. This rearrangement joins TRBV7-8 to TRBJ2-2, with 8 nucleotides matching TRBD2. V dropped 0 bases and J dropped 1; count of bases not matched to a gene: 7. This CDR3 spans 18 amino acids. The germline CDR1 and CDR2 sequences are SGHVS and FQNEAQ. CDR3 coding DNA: TGTGCCAGCAGCTTAGCGAGCCTAGCGGGCTGGAACACCGGGGAGCTGTTTTTT. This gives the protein CASSLASLAGWNTGELFF.

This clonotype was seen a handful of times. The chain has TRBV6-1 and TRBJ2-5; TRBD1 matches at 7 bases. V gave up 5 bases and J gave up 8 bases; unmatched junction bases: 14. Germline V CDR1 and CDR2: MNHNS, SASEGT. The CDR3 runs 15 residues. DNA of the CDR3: TGTGCCAGCAGTACCGGACAGGTGGCAAGAGGAACCCAGTACTTC. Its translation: CASSTGQVARGTQYF.

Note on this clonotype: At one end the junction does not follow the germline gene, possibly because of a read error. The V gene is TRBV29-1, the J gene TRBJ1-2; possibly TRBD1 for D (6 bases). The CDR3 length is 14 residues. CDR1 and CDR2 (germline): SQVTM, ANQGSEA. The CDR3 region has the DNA TGCAGCGTTGCCTCATCGACAGGCGACTATGGCGACACCTTC. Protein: CSVASSTGDYGDTF.

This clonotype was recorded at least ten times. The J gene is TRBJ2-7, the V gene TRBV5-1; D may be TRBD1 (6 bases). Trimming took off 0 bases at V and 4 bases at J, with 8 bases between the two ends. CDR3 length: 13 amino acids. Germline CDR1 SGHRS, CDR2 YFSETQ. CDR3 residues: CASSLGQEYEQYF. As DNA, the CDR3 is TGCGCCAGCAGCTTGGGACAGGAGTACGAGCAGTACTTC.